What follows is one TCR beta chain and its context. A read error may account for a junction end that differs from germline. The germline V gene has CDR1 SGHNT and CDR2 YYREEE (reference sequence). This CDR3 contains 16 residues. Time point: baseline pretreatment blood. Stated treatment: 15 Gy SBRT to primary tumor, nephrectomy 4 weeks later. This specimen comes from a study of radiation and T cells in renal cell carcinoma. TCRdb's copy holds only in-frame clones and misses some; the assay was immunoSEQ multiplex PCR. The table lists about 140,000 clones, around four fifths of them singletons. This rearrangement joins TRBV5-4 to TRBJ2-5; 8 bases line up with TRBD2. The receptor's source is a woman aged 50 to 60 with renal cell carcinoma. The sample in question was blood, obtained from a patient whose treatment included radiotherapy and nephrectomy. CDR3 protein: CASSLELAGLTGTRYF. The CDR3 DNA reads TGTGCCAGCAGCTTGGAGCTAGCGGGTTTAACGGGGACCCGGTACTTC.